This TCR beta chain is from a study of early stage breast cancer tumors. The wider study: Most of the 16 invasive tumors were ER+, PR+ and HER2-. Approximately 10-fold was the mean read coverage per sample. Overall study results and limits: Tumor and normal breast were distinguished via blood comparison in about 90% of the 16 patients.

Assay used: immunoSEQ multiplex PCR; TCRdb lists only in-frame clones, some missing. The sample contains about 72,000 clones, roughly 84% of which appear only once. This clone was recorded once. Its antigen remains unidentified. The CDR3 has 15 amino acids. Germline V lookup: CDR1 SGHRS, CDR2 YFSETQ. The V segment lost 4 bases and the J segment 7 bases; nucleotides outside the gene matches: 10. The sequencing input was blood. This chain uses TRBV5-1 with TRBJ2-1, with 8 bases lining up with TRBD2. The clonotype originates from a person between 55 and 69 years old with breast cancer. CDR3 in amino acids: CASSKSGTSSNEQFF. The CDR3 nucleotides read TGCGCCAGCAGCAAATCCGGGACTAGTTCGAATGAGCAGTTCTTC.